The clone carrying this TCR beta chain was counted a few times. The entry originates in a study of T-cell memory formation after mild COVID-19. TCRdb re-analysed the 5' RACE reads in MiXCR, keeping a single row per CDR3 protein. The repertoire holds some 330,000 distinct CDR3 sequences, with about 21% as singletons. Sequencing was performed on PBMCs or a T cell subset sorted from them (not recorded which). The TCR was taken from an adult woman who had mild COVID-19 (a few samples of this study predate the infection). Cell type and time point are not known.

DNA of the CDR3: TGTGCCAGCAGCATGCTAGCGGGAGACGGCTACGAGCAGTACTTC. Its translation is CASSMLAGDGYEQYF. This chain joins TRBV7-9 and TRBJ2-7; 10 bases line up with TRBD2. The germline CDR1 and CDR2 sequences are SEHNR and FQNEAQ (reference sequence). Trimming at V came to 5 bases and at J to 3 bases, leaving 7 bases not matched to a gene. The CDR3 totals 15 residues.